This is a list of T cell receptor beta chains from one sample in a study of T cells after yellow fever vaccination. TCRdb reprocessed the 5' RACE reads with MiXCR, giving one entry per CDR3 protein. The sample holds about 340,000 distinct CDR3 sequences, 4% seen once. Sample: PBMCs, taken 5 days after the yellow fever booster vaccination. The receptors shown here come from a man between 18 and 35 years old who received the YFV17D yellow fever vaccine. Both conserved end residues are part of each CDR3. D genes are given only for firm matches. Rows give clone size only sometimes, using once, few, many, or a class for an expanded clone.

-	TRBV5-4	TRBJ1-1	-	CASSPDLGRTNTEAFF	TGTGCCAGCAGCCCCGACTTGGGACGGACGAACACTGAAGCTTTCTTT
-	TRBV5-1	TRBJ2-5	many	CASSFGGAQETQYF	TGCGCCAGCAGTTTCGGCGGGGCCCAAGAGACCCAGTACTTC
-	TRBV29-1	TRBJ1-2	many	CSVRSLVGGYGYTF	TGCAGCGTTAGAAGTCTTGTTGGGGGCTATGGCTACACCTTC
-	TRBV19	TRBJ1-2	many	CASSSQGFPPSNYGYTF	TGTGCCAGTAGTAGTCAGGGTTTCCCACCCTCTAACTATGGCTACACCTTC
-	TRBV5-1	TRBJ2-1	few	CASRPGHSYNEQFF	TGCGCCAGCAGACCGGGACACAGCTACAATGAGCAGTTCTTC
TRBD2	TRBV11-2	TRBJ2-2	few	CASRIAGASYHGELFF	TGTGCCAGCAGAATAGCGGGGGCCTCTTACCACGGGGAGCTGTTTTTT
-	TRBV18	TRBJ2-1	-	CASSPGGPGEQFF	TGTGCCAGCTCACCGGGGGGGCCAGGAGAGCAGTTCTTC
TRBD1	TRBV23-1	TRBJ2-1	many	CASSQVRGQDHNEQFF	TGCGCCAGCAGTCAAGTAAGGGGGCAGGATCACAATGAGCAGTTCTTC
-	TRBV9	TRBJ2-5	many	CASSVSTQETQYF	TGTGCCAGCAGCGTATCGACTCAAGAGACCCAGTACTTC
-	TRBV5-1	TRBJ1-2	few	CASSGGLSGGGYTF	TGCGCCAGCAGCGGGGGACTTTCAGGAGGAGGCTACACCTTC
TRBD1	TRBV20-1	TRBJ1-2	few	CSAPTGRTVDVWGYTF	TGCAGTGCCCCGACAGGGAGGACGGTCGATGTATGGGGCTACACCTTC
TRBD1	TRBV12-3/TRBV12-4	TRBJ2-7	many	CASTEGQGSYEQYF	TGTGCCAGCACCGAGGGACAGGGCTCCTACGAGCAGTACTTC
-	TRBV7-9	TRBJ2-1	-	CASSLGFGDEQFF	TGTGCCAGCAGCTTAGGTTTCGGTGATGAGCAGTTCTTC
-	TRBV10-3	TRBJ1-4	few	CAISGGSATNEKLFF	TGTGCCATCAGTGGGGGGTCTGCAACTAATGAAAAACTGTTTTTT
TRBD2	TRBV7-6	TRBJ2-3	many	CASSNPGLAGGPGTDTQYF	TGTGCCAGCAGCAACCCGGGACTAGCGGGGGGGCCGGGCACAGATACGCAGTATTTT
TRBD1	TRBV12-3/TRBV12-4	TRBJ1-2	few	CASLDGEGQDSGYTF	TGTGCCAGCCTCGACGGAGAGGGACAGGACTCTGGCTACACCTTC
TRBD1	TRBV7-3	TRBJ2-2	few	CASSRSGTGSGELFF	TGTGCCAGCAGCCGCTCCGGGACAGGGTCCGGGGAGCTGTTTTTT
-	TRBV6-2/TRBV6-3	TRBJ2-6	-	CASSYGAVLTF	TGTGCCAGCAGTTACGGGGCCGTCCTGACTTTC
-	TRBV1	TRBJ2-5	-	CTSSAGSSQGTQYF	TGCACCAGCAGCGCCGGTTCGAGCCAGGGGACCCAGTACTTC
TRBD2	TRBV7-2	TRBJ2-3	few	CASSTAGGTDTQYF	TGTGCCAGCAGCACAGCGGGGGGCACAGATACGCAGTATTTT
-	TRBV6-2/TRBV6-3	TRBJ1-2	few	CASSYRGKDGYTF	TGTGCCAGCAGTTACAGGGGCAAGGATGGCTACACCTTC
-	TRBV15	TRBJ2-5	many	CATSARKGLGETQYF	TGTGCCACCAGCGCACGTAAGGGTTTGGGAGAGACCCAGTACTTC
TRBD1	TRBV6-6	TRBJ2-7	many	CASSYSTGYGYEQYF	TGTGCCAGCAGTTACTCGACAGGGTACGGGTACGAGCAGTACTTC
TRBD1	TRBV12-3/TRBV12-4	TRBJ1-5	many	CASSLRGQNQPQHF	TGTGCCAGCAGTTTAAGGGGGCAGAATCAGCCCCAGCATTTT
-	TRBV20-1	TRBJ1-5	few	CSARFSGVSNQPQHF	TGCAGTGCTAGATTTTCGGGAGTTAGCAATCAGCCCCAGCATTTT
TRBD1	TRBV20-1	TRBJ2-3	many	CSARSPGQGAGTDTQYF	TGCAGTGCTAGATCGCCGGGACAGGGGGCCGGCACAGATACGCAGTATTTT
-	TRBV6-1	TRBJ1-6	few	CASSELRINSPLHF	TGTGCCAGCAGTGAATTGCGGATTAATTCACCCCTCCACTTT
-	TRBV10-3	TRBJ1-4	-	CAIAPGIEEKLFF	TGTGCCATCGCCCCAGGGATCGAAGAAAAACTGTTTTTT
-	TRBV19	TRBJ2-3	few	CALVEDGRTDTQYF	TGTGCCCTCGTCGAGGACGGGCGCACAGATACGCAGTATTTT
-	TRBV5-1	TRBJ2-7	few	CASTWDNSYEQYF	TGCGCCAGCACCTGGGACAACTCCTACGAGCAGTACTTC
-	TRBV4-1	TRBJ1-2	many	CASSQDRGVGYGYTF	TGCGCCAGCAGCCAAGATCGCGGGGTAGGCTATGGCTACACCTTC
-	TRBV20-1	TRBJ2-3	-	CSAREEYTGNTQYF	TGCAGTGCTAGAGAGGAATATACAGGGAATACGCAGTATTTT
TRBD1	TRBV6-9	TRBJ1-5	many	CASSLGQGLNQPQHF	TGTGCCAGCAGCCTTGGACAGGGACTCAATCAGCCCCAGCATTTT
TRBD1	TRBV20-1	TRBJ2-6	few	CSARDRDRVRSGANVLTF	TGCAGTGCTAGAGATCGGGACAGGGTTAGGTCTGGGGCCAACGTCCTGACTTTC
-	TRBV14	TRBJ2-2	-	CASTTTENTGELFF	TGTGCCAGCACCACGACTGAGAACACCGGGGAGCTGTTTTTT
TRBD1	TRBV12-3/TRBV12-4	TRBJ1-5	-	CASSAGTGINQPQHF	TGTGCCAGCAGTGCCGGGACAGGGATCAATCAGCCCCAGCATTTT
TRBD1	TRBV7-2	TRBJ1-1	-	CASSRGGQGPGAFF	TGTGCCAGCAGCCGGGGCGGACAGGGCCCGGGCGCTTTCTTT
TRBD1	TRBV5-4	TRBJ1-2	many	CASSPGQGWYGYTF	TGTGCCAGCAGCCCTGGACAGGGGTGGTATGGCTACACCTTC
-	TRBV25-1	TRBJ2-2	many	CASPPRRGTGELFF	TGTGCCAGCCCCCCCCGCCGGGGCACCGGGGAGCTGTTTTTT
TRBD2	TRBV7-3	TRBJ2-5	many	CASSLGLAGWGTQYF	TGTGCCAGCAGCCTAGGACTAGCGGGGTGGGGGACCCAGTACTTC
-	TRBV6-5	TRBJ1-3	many	CASSYSIVEAGAEHGNTIYF	TGTGCCAGCAGTTACTCGATAGTTGAGGCAGGCGCGGAACATGGAAACACCATATATTTT
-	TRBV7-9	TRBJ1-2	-	CASSSTPGGEDYGYTF	TGTGCCAGCAGCTCCACGCCAGGCGGGGAGGACTATGGCTACACCTTC
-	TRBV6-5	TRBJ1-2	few	CASHPGGAYGYTF	TGTGCCAGCCATCCTGGGGGGGCCTATGGCTACACCTTC
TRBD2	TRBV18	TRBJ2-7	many	CASSPSTSGGRFYEQYF	TGTGCCAGCTCACCATCGACTAGCGGGGGGCGCTTCTACGAGCAGTACTTC
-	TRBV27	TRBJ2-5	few	CASSGVYGYDARRTQYF	TGTGCCAGCAGCGGGGTCTACGGCTATGATGCAAGAAGGACCCAGTACTTC
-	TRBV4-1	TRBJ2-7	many	CASSQVGGGPYEQYF	TGCGCCAGCAGCCAAGTAGGAGGGGGGCCCTACGAGCAGTACTTC
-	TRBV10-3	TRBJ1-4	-	CAISELRPGEKLFF	TGTGCCATCAGTGAGCTCAGGCCCGGCGAAAAACTGTTTTTT
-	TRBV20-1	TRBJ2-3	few	CSAARGALSDTQYF	TGCAGTGCTGCCCGGGGGGCTCTTTCAGATACGCAGTATTTT
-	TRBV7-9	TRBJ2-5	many	CASSLWPEGQETQYF	TGTGCCAGCAGCTTATGGCCAGAGGGCCAAGAGACCCAGTACTTC
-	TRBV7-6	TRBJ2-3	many	CASSISSADTQYF	TGTGCCAGCAGCATTAGTAGTGCAGATACGCAGTATTTT
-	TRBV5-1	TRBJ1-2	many	CASSLARREEESYTF	TGCGCCAGCAGCTTGGCCCGCAGGGAAGAAGAAAGCTACACCTTC
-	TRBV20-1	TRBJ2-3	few	CSGVGGSTDTQYF	TGCAGTGGGGTCGGCGGCAGCACAGATACGCAGTATTTT
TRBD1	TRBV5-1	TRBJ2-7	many	CASRNWDRGHREQYF	TGCGCCAGCAGAAATTGGGACAGGGGCCATCGGGAGCAGTACTTC